This T cell receptor (beta chain) stems from a study of blood T cell repertoires in COVID-19. About the research overall: The origin of the acute and convalescent COVID-19 samples was the United States, Italy and Spain.

The assay was immunoSEQ multiplex PCR, and TCRdb's table has in-frame clones only and misses some. The sample shows roughly 250,000 clones, around 85% of them seen only once. The length of the CDR3 is 15 residues. V lost 3 bases to trimming and J lost 7 bases, with 13 bases between them. The germline gives CDR1 KGHSH, CDR2 LQKENI. Recruited during active infection, patients (from Seattle) were subsequently followed longitudinally. This TCR came from a woman between 25 and 40 years old with COVID-19, enrolled during active disease. The sequenced sample consisted of peripheral blood. The gene calls are TRBV18 and TRBJ1-6; D may be TRBD1 (5 bases). CDR3: CASSPSTVPNSPLHF. CDR3 coding DNA: TGTGCCAGCTCACCTTCGACAGTCCCGAATTCACCCCTCCACTTT.